This TCR beta chain was captured by sequencing in a study of T cell responses to AZD1222 COVID-19 vaccine. The study, taken as a whole, reports: Females outnumbered males among donors, who were mostly white British; clonal diversity was possibly underestimated.

On this clone: Its antigen is not identified.

The method was immunoSEQ multiplex PCR; TCRdb's version includes in-frame clones alone and lacks a portion of them. The sample has approximately 160,000 clones; 88% are singletons. This TCR was recovered from an adult in good health. This specimen consisted of peripheral blood, obtained on day 0 of MenACWY control vaccination.

For the CDR3, the DNA is TGCGCCAGCAGCCAACTCCGCGGGGGTTACACCGGGGAGCTGTTTTTT. It translates to CASSQLRGGYTGELFF. This sequence joins TRBV4-1 and TRBJ2-2; TRBD2 aligns across 7 bases. The CDR3 is 16 amino acids. V lost 2 bases and J lost 3; bases outside the gene matches: 6. CDR1 is MGHRA and CDR2 is YSYEKL in the germline V gene.